The T cell receptor beta chain described here comes from a study of blood T cells in healthy people across ages. Concerning this clonotype: The antigen remains unidentified.

For the second PCR, which ran for roughly 6 to 12 cycles, a sample-barcoded 5' primer and a J-beta primer mix were used. From the 5' RACE reads, TCRdb called clonotypes with MiXCR, one entry per CDR3 protein. In the table there are about a million distinct CDR3 sequences, more than 30% of which are singletons. The CDR3 runs to 13 residues. Germline values: CDR1 SGHTA, CDR2 FQGNSA. Trimming took off 1 base at V and 7 bases at J, with 11 bases between the two ends. Every donor contributed roughly 10 milliliters of peripheral blood by blood draw. Extractions gave at least 5.5 micrograms of total RNA per sample. Notes on the study in general: Long-lived donors carried more naive CD4+ cells and greater diversity than aged donors. TCR beta diversity per million T cells fell roughly linearly with age.

The sequenced sample was blood. The sequence was obtained from a man between 18 and 29 years old in good health. This chain joins TRBV7-2 and TRBJ2-7; unclear D gene. The DNA of the CDR3 is TGTGCCAGCAGCTTAGGTAGCCACAATGAGCAGTACTTC. Amino acids: CASSLGSHNEQYF.